This TCR beta chain was observed in a study of T cell responses to AZD1222 COVID-19 vaccine. General study points: All repertoire sampling was performed exclusively after the peak T cell response. Nearly half of unique spike-specific TCRs reportedly avoided B.1.351 and B.1.1.7 mutated regions.

The table came from immunoSEQ multiplex PCR; TCRdb's copy has only in-frame clones and leaves some out. The sample records about 87,000 clones, approximately 87% being singletons. Only a few counts were recorded for this clone. Its cognate antigen is unknown. V lost 6 bases, J lost 3 bases, and 6 bases lay in between. Germline V gives CDR1 SNHLY, CDR2 FYNNEI. The CDR3 has 12 amino acids. The sequences come from peripheral blood, collected on day 0 of AZD1222 vaccination. The receptor was isolated from an adult in good health. The rearrangement joins TRBV2 to TRBJ2-1; D unresolved. The CDR3 sequence is CASSSFYNEQFF. For the CDR3, the DNA is TGTGCCAGCAGCTCCTTCTACAATGAGCAGTTCTTC.